The 27 T cell receptor beta chains listed next were all sequenced from one sample in a study of blood T cells in healthy people across ages. Together with a sample-barcoded 5' primer, a J-beta primer mix was included in a second PCR lasting roughly 6 to 12 cycles. TCRdb re-called the 5' RACE reads with MiXCR, one entry per CDR3 protein. The sample consists of 870,000 or so distinct CDR3 sequences, about 30% of them appearing once. The sequenced material came from blood. These TCRs come from a woman older than 75 in good health.

V usage is TRBV10-3 and J usage is TRBJ1-5; D gene uncertain. The CDR3 is 13 residues long. Germline V gene data show CDR1 as ENHRY and CDR2 as SYGVKD. Trimming stripped 7 bases from V and 4 bases from J, with 11 bases between. The CDR3: CAINRTGNQPQHF. The CDR3 DNA follows: TGTGCCATCAACCGGACGGGGAATCAGCCCCAGCATTTT.

A single count supports this clonotype. A much larger clone lies a single base off, so this may be a read error. This chain uses TRBV20-1 with TRBJ1-6, with D possibly matching TRBD1 (5 bases). The V and J ends lost 1 base and 5 bases respectively, with 6 bases between them. CDR3 length: 13 residues. Germline CDR1 is DFQATT and CDR2 is SNEGSKA (reference sequence). The CDR3 region is CSARGGHNSPLHF. The CDR3 DNA follows: TGCAGTGCTAGAGGGGGACATAATTCACCCCTCCACTTT.

This clonotype was counted ten times or more. The genes are TRBV3-1 and TRBJ2-3; TRBD2 agrees at 8 bases. The CDR3 length is 18 residues. Trimming removed 1 base from V and 2 bases from J; junction bases left unmatched: 11. The germline V gene has CDR1 LGHDT and CDR2 YNNKEL (reference sequence). The CDR3 region is CASSQGPINSGATDTQYF. In DNA form, the CDR3 reads TGTGCCAGCAGCCAAGGTCCGATTAATAGCGGGGCCACAGATACGCAGTATTTT.

This clonotype was seen ten or more times. The rearrangement uses TRBV5-1 and TRBJ2-3; D remains ambiguous. Germline V gene sequence: CDR1 SGHRS, CDR2 YFSETQ. Trimming cost V 2 bases and J 5 bases, with 6 bases left between them. The CDR3 is 12 amino acids. Written as DNA, the CDR3 is TGCGCCAGCAGCTTTCCTGGAGATACGCAGTATTTT. This encodes CASSFPGDTQYF.

The CDR3 region has the DNA TGTGCCAGCAGCCTAACGGAGGGAAGGTCCTATAATTCACCCCTCCACTTT. This sequence encodes CASSLTEGRSYNSPLHF. The V and J genes are TRBV6-6 and TRBJ1-6, with D unresolved. The germline gives CDR1 MNHNY, CDR2 SVGAGI (reference sequence). The V and J ends lost 6 bases and 1 base respectively, with 16 bases between them. The CDR3 extends over 17 amino acids.

This CDR3 is CSRPLGLAASYNEQFF. CDR3 nucleotide sequence: TGCAGCCGCCCCCTCGGACTAGCGGCCTCCTACAATGAGCAGTTCTTC. The chain combines TRBV20-1 with TRBJ2-1; TRBD2 agrees at 10 bases. The germline CDR1 and CDR2 sequences are DFQATT and SNEGSKA (reference sequence). The CDR3 is 16 amino acids.

This clonotype was observed many times. The chain is built from TRBV5-5 and TRBJ2-7; possibly TRBD1 for D (6 bases). CDR1 is SGHKS and CDR2 is YYEKEE in the germline V gene (reference sequence). The CDR3 covers 14 residues. V lost 5 bases and J 7 bases, leaving 19 bases between the germline ends. CDR3 residues: CASRLQPGQLEQYF. CDR3 DNA: TGTGCCAGCAGACTACAACCGGGACAACTGGAGCAGTACTTC.

The chain joins TRBV6-6 to TRBJ1-1; D is perhaps TRBD1 (5 bases). V lost 6 bases and J 3 bases, leaving 17 bases between the germline ends. The CDR3 sequence is 15 residues long. CDR1 is MNHNY and CDR2 is SVGAGI in the germline V gene (reference sequence). In nucleotides, the CDR3 is TGTGCCAGCAGCCACGGGGGAAAGGAGGACACTGAAGCTTTCTTT. Protein: CASSHGGKEDTEAFF.

The table lists this clonotype with many counts. V and J are TRBV6-2 or TRBV6-3 and TRBJ2-5; D is unresolved. The CDR3 consists of 15 residues. V lost 6 bases and J lost 4, with 18 bases in between. Germline CDR1 is MNHEY and CDR2 is SVGEGT. The CDR3 spells CASSTPRLVRETQYF. CDR3 nucleotides: TGTGCCAGCAGCACCCCCAGACTGGTACGAGAGACCCAGTACTTC.

About this clonotype itself: A read error is possible here, since a much larger clone lies one base away. This rearrangement joins TRBV24-1 to TRBJ2-1; D call uncertain. Germline loops: CDR1 KGHDR, CDR2 SFDVKD. This CDR3 spans 13 amino acids. CDR3 sequence: CASSDSSWDEQFF. The DNA of the CDR3 is TGTGCCTCCAGTGATTCCTCCTGGGATGAGCAGTTCTTC.

In regard to this clonotype: It may be a read error: a sequence one base away is much more abundant. The J gene is TRBJ2-5, the V gene TRBV7-2; 12 bases are shared with TRBD2. V lost 3 bases to trimming and J lost 11 bases; unmatched junction nucleotides: 16. The CDR3 has 17 amino acids. Germline V gene sequence: CDR1 SGHTA, CDR2 FQGNSA. CDR3 region: CASSFILAGGNYNEQYF. For the CDR3, the DNA is TGTGCCAGCAGCTTTATACTAGCGGGGGGAAACTACAATGAGCAGTACTTC.

This clonotype showed up many times. The V and J genes are TRBV28 and TRBJ2-7; perhaps TRBD1 as D (6 bases). CDR3 length equals 15 residues. Germline V gene lookup returns CDR1 MDHEN and CDR2 SYDVKM. V was pared by 5 bases and J by 0 bases, with 14 bases between. DNA for the CDR3: TGTGCCAGCAGTCGACCGGGACAAAGCTCCTACGAGCAGTACTTC. Its protein product is CASSRPGQSSYEQYF.

This clonotype was recorded many times. The rearrangement joins TRBV24-1 to TRBJ2-5, with 9 bases fitting TRBD1. The germline gives CDR1 KGHDR, CDR2 SFDVKD. The junction had 11 bases not matched to a gene; V was cut back by 9 bases and J by 1 base. The length of the CDR3 is 16 residues. CDR3 in DNA: TGTGCCACCGGGAGTCGGACAGGGGTATTCCAAGAGACCCAGTACTTC. Its translation: CATGSRTGVFQETQYF.

J is TRBJ2-7 and V is TRBV4-3; D gene uncertain. V was pared by 2 bases and J by 2 bases, with 7 bases between. Germline assignment: CDR1 LGHNA and CDR2 YSLEER. This CDR3 has 13 amino acids. The CDR3: CASSQTITYEQYF. In nucleotides, the CDR3 is TGCGCCAGCAGCCAAACAATTACCTACGAGCAGTACTTC.

About this clonotype: One end of the junction does not line up with germline, which may come from a read error. This chain uses TRBV7-7 with TRBJ2-5, with D unresolved. CDR1 and CDR2 from the germline V gene are SSHAT and FNYEAQ (reference sequence). This CDR3 spans 13 amino acids. This CDR3 reads CASSYEERSEQYF. As DNA, the CDR3 is TGTGCTAGCAGCTACGAGGAACGGAGTGAGCAGTACTTC.

In this sample, this clonotype turned up many times. The gene calls are TRBV15 and TRBJ2-1; D not resolved. V lost 4 bases and J lost 2, with 12 bases in between. Germline V gene lookup returns CDR1 LNHNV and CDR2 YYDKDF (reference sequence). The CDR3 sequence is 15 residues long. The CDR3 reads CATSILGSAYNEQFF. The CDR3 DNA reads TGTGCCACCAGCATCCTAGGTTCCGCCTACAATGAGCAGTTCTTC.

This clonotype was recorded many times. This chain links TRBV6-1 with TRBJ1-5, with TRBD1 as a possible D gene (5 bases). The germline V gene has CDR1 MNHNS and CDR2 SASEGT. The CDR3 contains 12 residues. V lost 7 bases and J lost 7, with 11 bases in between. DNA of the CDR3: TGTGCCAGCAACCGGGGGGGGCAGCCCCAGCATTTT. Protein product: CASNRGGQPQHF.

V and J are TRBV12-3 or TRBV12-4 and TRBJ2-1; TRBD1 is a possible D gene (5 bases). The CDR3 totals 9 residues. V was cut by 10 bases and J by 12 bases, with 10 bases left in between. The chain's CDR3 is CAILGVQFF. The CDR3 coding sequence is TGTGCCATATTAGGGGTGCAGTTCTTC.

Regarding this clonotype: This may be a read error, as it is one base from a much larger clone. The chain has TRBV7-2 and TRBJ2-1; 9 bases map to TRBD2. The CDR3 length is 19 residues. Germline V gene data show CDR1 as SGHTA and CDR2 as FQGNSA. CDR3 nucleotides: TGTGCCGGCAGCTTAGATGGGCGGGGGGGCCTTTACGTGGTAAATGAGCAGTTCTTC. Protein product: CAGSLDGRGGLYVVNEQFF.

The genes are TRBV7-3 and TRBJ2-2; D is ambiguous. Between the trimmed V and J ends, which lost 5 bases and 3 bases, there was a span of 7 bases. In germline, CDR1 is SGHTA, CDR2 FQGTGA. This CDR3 spans 13 amino acids. The CDR3 sequence: CASSPADTGELFF. CDR3 in DNA: TGTGCCAGCAGCCCCGCGGACACCGGGGAGCTGTTTTTT.

V gene TRBV20-1 combines with J gene TRBJ2-3; D unresolved. Germline CDR1 and CDR2: DFQATT and SNEGSKA (reference sequence). CDR3 size: 12 residues. Trimming removed 3 bases from V and 3 bases from J, with 7 bases in between. Here the CDR3 reads CSARGETDTQYF. In nucleotides, the CDR3 is TGCAGTGCTAGGGGTGAGACAGATACGCAGTATTTT.

The chain links TRBV12-3 or TRBV12-4 to TRBJ1-2; 9 nucleotides align to TRBD1. The CDR3 is 15 amino acids. Losses at the gene ends were 5 bases for V and 5 bases for J; bases not matched to a gene: 9. The CDR3 reads CASSPRTGVIYGYTF. The CDR3 DNA reads TGTGCCAGCAGTCCCCGGACAGGGGTGATTTATGGCTACACCTTC.

This clonotype came up a few times. A read error may produce the germline difference seen at one junction end. The chain has TRBV20-1 and TRBJ2-5; TRBD2 aligns across 7 bases. CDR3 length: 15 residues. Germline assignment: CDR1 DFQATT and CDR2 SNEGSKA (reference sequence). Here the CDR3 DNA reads TGCAGTGCTAGAGATAGTCTAGCGGTCCAAGAGACCCGGTACTTC. Translated, it gives CSARDSLAVQETRYF.

V and J are TRBV13 and TRBJ2-6, with TRBD2 matching over 7 bases. The V gene end was trimmed by 3 bases and the J gene end by 0 bases; junction bases not matched to a gene: 11. The length of the CDR3 is 19 residues. Germline CDR1 PRHDT, CDR2 FYEKMQ (reference sequence). CDR3 sequence reads: CASSFNMTGGPSGANVLTF. DNA of the CDR3: TGTGCCAGCAGCTTTAACATGACGGGGGGACCCTCTGGGGCCAACGTCCTGACTTTC.

This clonotype was observed at least ten times. The chain combines TRBV12-3 or TRBV12-4 with TRBJ1-2; 9 bases agree with TRBD1. V lost 6 bases and J lost 4; bases outside the gene matches: 6. This CDR3 has 14 residues. CDR3 bases: TGTGCCAGCAGCCCACAGGGGGCGGTCTATGGCTACACCTTC. Translated, it gives CASSPQGAVYGYTF.

This clonotype has a handful of counts. The rearrangement joins TRBV7-2 to TRBJ1-6; D not certain. From germline, CDR1 is SGHTA and CDR2 FQGNSA. The CDR3 loop spans 14 amino acids. Trimming took off 5 bases at V and 9 bases at J, with 14 bases between the two ends. CDR3 in DNA: TGTGCCAGCAGCCGGAGGCTAATGGGTTCACCCCTCCACTTT. Protein sequence: CASSRRLMGSPLHF.

This clonotype was detected only a few times. The chain employs TRBV6-2 or TRBV6-3 and TRBJ2-7; perhaps TRBD2 as D (6 bases). The length of the CDR3 is 14 residues. V lost 6 bases, J lost 9 bases, and 21 bases lay in between. Looked up from germline, CDR1 is MNHEY and CDR2 is SVGEGT. The CDR3 reads CASSTRPEPRGQYF. The CDR3 DNA follows: TGTGCCAGCAGCACGAGACCAGAGCCGCGGGGGCAGTACTTC.